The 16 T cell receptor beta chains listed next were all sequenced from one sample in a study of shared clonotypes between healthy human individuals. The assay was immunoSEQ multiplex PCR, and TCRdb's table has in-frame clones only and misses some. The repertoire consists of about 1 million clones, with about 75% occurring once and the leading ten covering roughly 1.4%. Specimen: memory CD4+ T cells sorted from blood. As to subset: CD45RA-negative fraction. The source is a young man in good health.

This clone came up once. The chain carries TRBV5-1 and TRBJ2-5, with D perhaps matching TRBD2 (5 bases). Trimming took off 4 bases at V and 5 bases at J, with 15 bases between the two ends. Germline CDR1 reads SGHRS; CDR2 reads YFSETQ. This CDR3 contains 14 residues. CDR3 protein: CASSPGRGEETQYF. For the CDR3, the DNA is TGCGCCAGCAGCCCCGGACGGGGAGAGGAGACCCAGTACTTC.

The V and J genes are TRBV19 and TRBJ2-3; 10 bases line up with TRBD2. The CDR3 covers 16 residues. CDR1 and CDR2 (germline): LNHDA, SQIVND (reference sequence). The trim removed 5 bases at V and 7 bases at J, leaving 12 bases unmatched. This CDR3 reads CASSVTLAGPSYTQYF. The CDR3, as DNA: TGTGCCAGTAGTGTCACACTAGCGGGACCATCCTATACGCAGTATTTT.

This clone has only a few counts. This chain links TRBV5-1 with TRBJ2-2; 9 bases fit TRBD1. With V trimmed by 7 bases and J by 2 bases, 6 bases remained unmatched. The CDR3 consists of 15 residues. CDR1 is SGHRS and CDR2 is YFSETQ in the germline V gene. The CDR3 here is CASLQGAFNTGELFF. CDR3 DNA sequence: TGCGCCAGCCTACAGGGGGCGTTTAACACCGGGGAGCTGTTTTTT.

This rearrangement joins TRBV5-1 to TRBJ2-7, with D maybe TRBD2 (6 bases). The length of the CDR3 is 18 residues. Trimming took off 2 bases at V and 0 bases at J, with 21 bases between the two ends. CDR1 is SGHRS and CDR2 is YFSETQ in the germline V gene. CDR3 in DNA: TGCGCCAGCAGCTTTGCTACGGGACTGGGGAGCGGCTCCTACGAGCAGTACTTC. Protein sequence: CASSFATGLGSGSYEQYF. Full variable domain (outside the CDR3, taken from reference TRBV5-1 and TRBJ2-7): KAGVTQTPRYLIKTRGQQVTLSCSPISGHRSVSWYQQTPGQGLQFLFEYFSETQRNKGNFPGRFSGRQFSNSRSEMNVSTLELGDSALYLCASSFATGLGSGSYEQYFGPGTRLTVT.

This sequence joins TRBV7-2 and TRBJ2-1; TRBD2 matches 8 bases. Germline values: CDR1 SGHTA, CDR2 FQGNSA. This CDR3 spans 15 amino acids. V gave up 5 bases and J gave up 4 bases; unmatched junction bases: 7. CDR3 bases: TGTGCCAGCAGCCTGAGCGGGGGCCCGTACAATGAGCAGTTCTTC. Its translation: CASSLSGGPYNEQFF.

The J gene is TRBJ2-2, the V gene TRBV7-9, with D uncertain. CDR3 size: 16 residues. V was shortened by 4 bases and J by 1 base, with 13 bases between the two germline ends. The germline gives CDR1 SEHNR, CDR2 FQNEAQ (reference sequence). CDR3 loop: CASSSAGQMNTGELFF. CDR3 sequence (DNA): TGTGCCAGCAGCTCGGCTGGCCAGATGAACACCGGGGAGCTGTTTTTT.

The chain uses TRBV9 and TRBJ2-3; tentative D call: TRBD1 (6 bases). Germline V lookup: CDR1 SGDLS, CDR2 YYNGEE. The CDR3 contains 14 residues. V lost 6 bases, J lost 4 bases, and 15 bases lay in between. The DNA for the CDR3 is TGTGCCAGCACCCCTACAGGGTGGGCAGATACGCAGTATTTT. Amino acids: CASTPTGWADTQYF.

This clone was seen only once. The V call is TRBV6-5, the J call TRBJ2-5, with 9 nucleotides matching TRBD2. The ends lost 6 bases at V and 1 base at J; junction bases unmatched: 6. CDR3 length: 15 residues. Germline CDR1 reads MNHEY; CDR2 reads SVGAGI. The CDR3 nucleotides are TGTGCCAGCAGACTGGGACTAGCCTTCCAAGAGACCCAGTACTTC. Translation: CASRLGLAFQETQYF.

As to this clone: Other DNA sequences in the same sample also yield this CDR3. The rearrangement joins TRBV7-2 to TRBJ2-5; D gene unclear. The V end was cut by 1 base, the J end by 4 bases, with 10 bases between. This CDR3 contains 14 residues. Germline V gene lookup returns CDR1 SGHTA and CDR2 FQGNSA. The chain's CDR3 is CASSLGSPGETQYF. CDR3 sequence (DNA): TGTGCCAGCAGCTTAGGAAGCCCGGGAGAGACCCAGTACTTC.

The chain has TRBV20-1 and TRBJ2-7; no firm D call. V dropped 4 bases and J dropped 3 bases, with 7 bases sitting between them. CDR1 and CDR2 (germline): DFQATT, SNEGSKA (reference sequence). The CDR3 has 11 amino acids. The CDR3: CSATFNYEQYF. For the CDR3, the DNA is TGCAGTGCTACTTTCAACTACGAGCAGTACTTC.

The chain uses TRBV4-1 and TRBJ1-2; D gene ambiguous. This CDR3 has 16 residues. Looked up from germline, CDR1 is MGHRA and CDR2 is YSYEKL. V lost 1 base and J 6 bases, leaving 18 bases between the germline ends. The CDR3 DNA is TGCGCCAGCAGCCAAGGGGGTTTCGGGGTCAACAATGGCTACACCTTC. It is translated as CASSQGGFGVNNGYTF.

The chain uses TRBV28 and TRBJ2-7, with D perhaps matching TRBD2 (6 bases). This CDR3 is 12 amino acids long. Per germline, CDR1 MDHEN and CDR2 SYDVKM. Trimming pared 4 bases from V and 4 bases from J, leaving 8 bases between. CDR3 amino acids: CASSSGVYEQYF. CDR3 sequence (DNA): TGTGCCAGCAGTTCGGGAGTATACGAGCAGTACTTC.

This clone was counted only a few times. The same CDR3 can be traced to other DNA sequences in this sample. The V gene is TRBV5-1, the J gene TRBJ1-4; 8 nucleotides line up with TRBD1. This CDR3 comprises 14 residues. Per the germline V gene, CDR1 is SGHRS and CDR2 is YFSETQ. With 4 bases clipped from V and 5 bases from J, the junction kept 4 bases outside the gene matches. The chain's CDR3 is CASSMGQVNEKLFF. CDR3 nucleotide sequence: TGCGCCAGCAGCATGGGACAGGTCAATGAAAAACTGTTTTTT.

Here the CDR3 reads CASKSTSSIQYF. The CDR3 DNA sequence: TGTGCCAGCAAGTCTACCTCTAGCATTCAGTACTTC. V usage is TRBV5-6 and J usage is TRBJ2-4; D remains ambiguous. The length of the CDR3 is 12 residues. Per germline, CDR1 SGHDT and CDR2 YYEEEE. V lost 6 bases to trimming and J lost 9 bases, with 13 bases between them. Looking up the rest from reference TRBV5-6 and TRBJ2-4 gives the full variable domain: DAGVTQSPTHLIKTRGQQVTLRCSPKSGHDTVSWYQQALGQGPQFIFQYYEEEERQRGNFPDRFSGHQFPNYSSELNVNALLLGDSALYLCASKSTSSIQYFGAGTRLSVL.

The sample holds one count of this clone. CDR3 sequence: CASSFGTGRIYEQYF. CDR3 nucleotides: TGTGCCAGCAGCTTTGGGACAGGGAGGATCTACGAGCAGTACTTC. The V gene is TRBV11-3, the J gene TRBJ2-7; 9 nucleotides agree with TRBD1. Germline CDR1 and CDR2: SGHNT and YENEEA. The length of the CDR3 is 15 residues. Trimming at V came to 3 bases and at J to 3 bases, leaving 6 bases not matched to a gene.

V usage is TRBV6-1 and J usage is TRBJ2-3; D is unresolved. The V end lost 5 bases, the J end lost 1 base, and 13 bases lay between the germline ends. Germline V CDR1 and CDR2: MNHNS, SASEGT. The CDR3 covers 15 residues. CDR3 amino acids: CASSIWRSRTDTQYF. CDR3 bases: TGTGCCAGCAGTATCTGGCGGTCTCGCACAGATACGCAGTATTTT.